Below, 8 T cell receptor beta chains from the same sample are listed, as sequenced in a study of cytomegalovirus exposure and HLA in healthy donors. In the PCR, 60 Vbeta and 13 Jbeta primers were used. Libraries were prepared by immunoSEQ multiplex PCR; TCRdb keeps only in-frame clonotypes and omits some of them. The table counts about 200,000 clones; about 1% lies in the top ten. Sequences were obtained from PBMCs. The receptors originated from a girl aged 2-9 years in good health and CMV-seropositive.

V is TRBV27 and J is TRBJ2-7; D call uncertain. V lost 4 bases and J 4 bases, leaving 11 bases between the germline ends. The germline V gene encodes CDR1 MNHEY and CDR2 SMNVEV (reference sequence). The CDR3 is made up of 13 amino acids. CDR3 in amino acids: CASSYHRMYEQYF. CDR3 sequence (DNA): TGTGCCAGCAGTTATCACAGAATGTACGAGCAGTACTTC.

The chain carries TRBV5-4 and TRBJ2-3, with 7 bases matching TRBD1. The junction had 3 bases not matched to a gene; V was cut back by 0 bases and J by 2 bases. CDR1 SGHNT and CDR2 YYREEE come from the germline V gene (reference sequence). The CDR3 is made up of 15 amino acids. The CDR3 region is CASSLGGTATDTQYF. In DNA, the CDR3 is TGTGCCAGCAGCTTGGGAGGGACAGCCACAGATACGCAGTATTTT. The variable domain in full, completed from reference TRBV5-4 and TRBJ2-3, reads ETGVTQSPTHLIKTRGQQVTLRCSSQSGHNTVSWYQQALGQGPQFIFQYYREEENGRGNFPPRFSGLQFPNYSSELNVNALELDDSALYLCASSLGGTATDTQYFGPGTRLTVL.

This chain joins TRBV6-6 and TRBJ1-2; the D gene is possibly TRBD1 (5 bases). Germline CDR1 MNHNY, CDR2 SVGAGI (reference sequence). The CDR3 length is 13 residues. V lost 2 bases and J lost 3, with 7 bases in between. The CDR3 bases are TGTGCCAGCAGTTACGCCAGGGACTATGGCTACACCTTC. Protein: CASSYARDYGYTF.

The CDR3: CASIGGRGLTGELFF. The DNA of the CDR3 is TGTGCCAGCATCGGGGGCAGGGGGCTCACCGGGGAGCTGTTTTTT. The chain joins TRBV25-1 to TRBJ2-2, with 8 nucleotides matching TRBD1. The germline V gene encodes CDR1 MGHDK and CDR2 SYGVNS. The CDR3 runs to 15 residues. V was pared by 7 bases and J by 4 bases, with 8 bases of the junction left unmatched.

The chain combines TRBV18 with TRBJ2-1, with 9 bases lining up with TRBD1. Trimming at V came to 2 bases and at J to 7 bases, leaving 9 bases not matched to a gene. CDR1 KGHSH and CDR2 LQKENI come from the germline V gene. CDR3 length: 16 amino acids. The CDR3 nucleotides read TGTGCCAGCTCACCATCCCTAGGACAGGGGCGAAATGAGCAGTTCTTC. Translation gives CASSPSLGQGRNEQFF.

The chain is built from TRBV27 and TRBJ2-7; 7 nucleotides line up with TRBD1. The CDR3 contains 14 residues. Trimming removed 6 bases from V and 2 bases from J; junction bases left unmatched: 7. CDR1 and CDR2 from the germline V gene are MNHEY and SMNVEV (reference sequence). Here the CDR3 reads CASRAGTVTYEQYF. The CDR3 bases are TGTGCCAGCAGAGCCGGGACAGTTACCTACGAGCAGTACTTC.

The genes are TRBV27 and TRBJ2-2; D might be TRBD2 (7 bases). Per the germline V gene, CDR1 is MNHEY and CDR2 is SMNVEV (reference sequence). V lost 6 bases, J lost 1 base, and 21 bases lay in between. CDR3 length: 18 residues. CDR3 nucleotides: TGTGCCAGCAGCCCCCTAGACGGGGGCGGGAGGAACACCGGGGAGCTGTTTTTT. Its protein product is CASSPLDGGGRNTGELFF.

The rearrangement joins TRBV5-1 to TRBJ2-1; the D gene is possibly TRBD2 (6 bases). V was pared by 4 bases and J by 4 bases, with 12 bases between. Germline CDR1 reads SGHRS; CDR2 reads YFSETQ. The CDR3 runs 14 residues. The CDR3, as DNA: TGCGCCAGCAGCAGGGACTTAGGATACAATGAGCAGTTCTTC. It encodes CASSRDLGYNEQFF. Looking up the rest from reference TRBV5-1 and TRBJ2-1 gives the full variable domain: KAGVTQTPRYLIKTRGQQVTLSCSPISGHRSVSWYQQTPGQGLQFLFEYFSETQRNKGNFPGRFSGRQFSNSRSEMNVSTLELGDSALYLCASSRDLGYNEQFFGPGTRLTVL.